The 8 T cell receptor beta chains given below trace back to one sample, sequenced in a study of cytomegalovirus exposure and HLA in healthy donors. The primer mix had 60 Vbeta and 13 Jbeta primers. Assay: immunoSEQ multiplex PCR; the TCRdb copy retains only in-frame clones and omits some. Of some 98,000 clones listed, approximately 82% were seen once; the top ten hold under 4.5%. What was sequenced was PBMCs. These receptors all stem from a female donor in good health and CMV-seropositive.

V usage is TRBV2 and J usage is TRBJ1-3; possibly TRBD1 for D (5 bases). Germline V gene lookup returns CDR1 SNHLY and CDR2 FYNNEI. The CDR3 has 14 amino acids. V was pared by 8 bases and J by 8 bases, with 19 bases between. CDR3 in amino acids: CASGDSRIGHTIYF. The CDR3 DNA reads TGTGCCAGCGGGGACTCAAGGATCGGACACACCATATATTTT.

J is TRBJ1-2 and V is TRBV5-1, with 9 bases identical to TRBD1. The ends lost 5 bases at V and 2 bases at J; junction bases unmatched: 4. Germline-derived CDR1 and CDR2 are SGHRS and YFSETQ. This CDR3 is built from 14 residues. In DNA, the CDR3 is TGCGCCAGCAGAATTGGGACAGGGAACTATGGCTACACCTTC. This codes for CASRIGTGNYGYTF.

The chain uses TRBV6-1 and TRBJ1-4, with 9 bases aligning to TRBD1. Germline-derived CDR1 and CDR2 are MNHNS and SASEGT. The J segment lost 8 bases and the V segment lost 6 bases, leaving 10 bases of the junction unmatched. The CDR3 consists of 15 residues. The CDR3 DNA reads as TGTGCCAGCAGGGTCACCGGGACAGGGAAAGAAAAACTGTTTTTT. Protein: CASRVTGTGKEKLFF.

The chain joins TRBV30 to TRBJ2-2; 11 positions agree with TRBD2. The V and J ends lost 4 bases and 8 bases, in that order; junction bases with no gene match: 6. The CDR3 is 14 residues long. The V gene's germline CDR1 is GTSNPN and CDR2 SVGIG (reference sequence). The CDR3 DNA is TGTGCCTGGACCAAGGGACTAGCGGTGGGGGAGCTGTTTTTT. This gives the protein CAWTKGLAVGELFF.

The chain links TRBV18 to TRBJ1-4; TRBD1 agrees at 7 bases. Germline V gene data show CDR1 as KGHSH and CDR2 as LQKENI. The CDR3 loop spans 14 amino acids. J lost 8 bases, V lost 4 bases, and 7 bases had no gene match. The DNA of the CDR3 is TGTGCCAGCTCACTGAGCAGGGGGAACGAAAAACTGTTTTTT. It encodes CASSLSRGNEKLFF. Filled out from reference TRBV18 and TRBJ1-4, the complete variable domain reads NAGVMQNPRHLVRRRGQEARLRCSPMKGHSHVYWYRQLPEEGLKFMVYLQKENIIDESGMPKERFSAEFPKEGPSILRIQQVVRGDSAAYFCASSLSRGNEKLFFGSGTQLSVL.

This chain links TRBV5-1 with TRBJ2-3; D is possibly TRBD2 (7 bases). This CDR3 comprises 15 residues. Germline CDR1 SGHRS, CDR2 YFSETQ. Trimming took off 5 bases at V and 2 bases at J, with 15 bases between the two ends. CDR3 bases: TGCGCCAGCAGTTCTCGCGGGGGCCTCACAGATACGCAGTATTTT. This codes for CASSSRGGLTDTQYF.

The J gene is TRBJ2-7, the V gene TRBV10-3, with D tentatively TRBD1 (6 bases). V was clipped by 0 bases and J by 5 bases, with 11 bases between them. The CDR3 totals 14 residues. Germline V gene lookup returns CDR1 ENHRY and CDR2 SYGVKD. CDR3 region: CAISESRGINEQYF. CDR3 DNA: TGTGCCATCAGTGAGTCCAGGGGAATCAACGAGCAGTACTTC.

The count of this clone is one. This chain connects TRBV5-8 to TRBJ2-7; TRBD1 agrees at 8 bases. V shed 3 bases and J 3 bases; nucleotides not matched to a gene: 5. The CDR3 sequence is 14 residues long. Germline V lookup: CDR1 SGHTS, CDR2 YDEGEE. The CDR3 is CASSYPGQDYEQYF. Written as DNA, the CDR3 is TGTGCCAGCAGCTATCCGGGACAGGACTACGAGCAGTACTTC.